The clone carrying this T cell receptor beta chain occurred a few times. Its cognate antigen is unknown. The source of the sample is a study of identical twins. A single record per CDR3 protein comes from TCRdb applying MiXCR to the 5' RACE reads. The sample consists of approximately 410,000 distinct CDR3 sequences, 15% to 20% of them appearing once. The germline gives CDR1 SGHRS, CDR2 YFSETQ. V shed 7 bases and J shed 8 bases, with 13 bases lying between them. The length of the CDR3 is 12 residues. Notes on the study in general: Zero-insertion analyses might be partly confounded by invariant T cells like MAIT and iNKT. Out-of-frame alpha sequences common to twins exhibited an excess of low generation probability. Monozygotic twins shared more out-of-frame TCR alpha than recombination models predicted.

This clonotype originated in a man aged 45-65 years in good health. The sample consisted of naive T cells sorted from blood. The chain links TRBV5-1 to TRBJ2-1, with D possibly TRBD2 on 7 matching bases. The CDR3 DNA follows: TGCGCCAGCGCTAGGGGGGGCCATGAGCAGTTCTTC. This codes for CASARGGHEQFF. The full variable domain, rest sourced from reference TRBV5-1 and TRBJ2-1, is KAGVTQTPRYLIKTRGQQVTLSCSPISGHRSVSWYQQTPGQGLQFLFEYFSETQRNKGNFPGRFSGRQFSNSRSEMNVSTLELGDSALYLCASARGGHEQFFGPGTRLTVL.